These 9 T cell receptor beta chains came from one sample sequenced in a study of T-cell memory formation after mild COVID-19. TCRdb passed the 5' RACE reads through MiXCR, listing each CDR3 protein once. In the table there are about 110,000 distinct CDR3 sequences, 15% to 20% of which are singletons. Sequences were obtained from PBMCs or a T cell subset sorted from them (not recorded which). The receptors stem from a man aged 18 to 35 who had mild COVID-19 (a few samples of this study predate the infection). Cell type and time point are not known.

The genes are TRBV13 and TRBJ2-7; no clear D. The ends were cut back, 0 bases at V and 12 bases at J, with 15 bases in the middle. CDR1 PRHDT and CDR2 FYEKMQ come from the germline V gene (reference sequence). This CDR3 contains 13 residues. CDR3 loop: CASSLGLGSMAYV. CDR3 DNA sequence: TGTGCCAGCAGCTTAGGCCTTGGCTCAATGGCGTACGTC.

This clonotype was detected a few times. V is TRBV27 and J is TRBJ1-1, with 7 bases identical to TRBD1. CDR1 and CDR2 from the germline V gene are MNHEY and SMNVEV (reference sequence). The CDR3 has 16 residues. J gave up 0 bases and V 10 bases, and 14 bases lay outside the gene matches. The CDR3 DNA sequence: TGTGCCACCTCTGCCCGGAAGGGGGCCATGAACACTGAAGCTTTCTTT. Its protein product is CATSARKGAMNTEAFF.

This clonotype has a handful of counts. This chain uses TRBV7-9 with TRBJ2-1, with a possible D match to TRBD1 (6 bases). V lost 7 bases and J lost 9, with 16 bases in between. Looked up from germline, CDR1 is SEHNR and CDR2 is FQNEAQ (reference sequence). The CDR3 spans 13 residues. The DNA for the CDR3 is TGTGCCAGCACTCTCCAACAGGGTATTGAGCAGTTCTTC. This translates into CASTLQQGIEQFF.

J is TRBJ2-7 and V is TRBV24-1, with a weak D call TRBD2 (6 bases). Germline CDR1 is KGHDR and CDR2 is SFDVKD. V was pared by 5 bases and J by 4 bases, with 14 bases between. The CDR3 has 14 residues. CDR3 in amino acids: CATSVGGGTYEQYF. Written as DNA, the CDR3 is TGTGCCACCAGTGTCGGGGGAGGAACTTACGAGCAGTACTTC.

This chain uses TRBV15 with TRBJ2-1, with 8 bases fitting TRBD2. J gave up 8 bases and V 0 bases, and 9 bases lay outside the gene matches. The CDR3 spans 16 residues. Germline V gene data show CDR1 as LNHNV and CDR2 as YYDKDF (reference sequence). The DNA for the CDR3 is TGTGCCACCAGCAGAGATCGGGGGACTAGGCCTTATGAGCAGTTCTTC. Amino acid sequence: CATSRDRGTRPYEQFF.

This clonotype was counted between two and nine times. The chain links TRBV6-2 or TRBV6-3 to TRBJ1-6; 7 positions match TRBD1. Germline V gives CDR1 MNHEY, CDR2 SVGEGT. The junction had 7 bases not matched to a gene; V was cut back by 6 bases and J by 11 bases. The CDR3 sequence is 13 residues long. CDR3 bases: TGTGCCAGCAGACCCAGACAGGGTGCACCCCTCCACTTT. Translated: CASRPRQGAPLHF.

This clonotype was seen at least ten times. V is TRBV6-6 and J is TRBJ1-1; tentative D call: TRBD1 (5 bases). CDR3 size: 16 residues. Trimming removed 7 bases at V and 0 bases at J, with 18 bases between. From germline, CDR1 is MNHNY and CDR2 SVGAGI (reference sequence). The CDR3 region has the DNA TGTGCCAGCAAAGATAGGACACAGCTCATGAACACTGAAGCTTTCTTT. Amino acid sequence: CASKDRTQLMNTEAFF.

This clonotype was seen a handful of times. The V gene is TRBV5-1, the J gene TRBJ1-1; D is uncertain. Trimming left V 2 bases short and J 4 bases short, with 15 bases between. This CDR3 comprises 15 residues. From germline, CDR1 is SGHRS and CDR2 YFSETQ. This CDR3 is CASSFLTDVGTEAFF. The DNA for the CDR3 is TGCGCCAGCAGCTTCCTGACTGACGTTGGCACTGAAGCTTTCTTT.

The chain combines TRBV6-2 or TRBV6-3 with TRBJ2-1; TRBD1 might be the D (6 bases). The V end was cut by 0 bases, the J end by 4 bases, with 13 bases between. The CDR3 loop spans 16 amino acids. The V gene's germline CDR1 is MNHEY and CDR2 SVGEGT. CDR3 loop: CASSYSIGQTYNEQFF. For the CDR3, the DNA is TGTGCCAGCAGTTACTCGATAGGACAGACTTACAATGAGCAGTTCTTC.